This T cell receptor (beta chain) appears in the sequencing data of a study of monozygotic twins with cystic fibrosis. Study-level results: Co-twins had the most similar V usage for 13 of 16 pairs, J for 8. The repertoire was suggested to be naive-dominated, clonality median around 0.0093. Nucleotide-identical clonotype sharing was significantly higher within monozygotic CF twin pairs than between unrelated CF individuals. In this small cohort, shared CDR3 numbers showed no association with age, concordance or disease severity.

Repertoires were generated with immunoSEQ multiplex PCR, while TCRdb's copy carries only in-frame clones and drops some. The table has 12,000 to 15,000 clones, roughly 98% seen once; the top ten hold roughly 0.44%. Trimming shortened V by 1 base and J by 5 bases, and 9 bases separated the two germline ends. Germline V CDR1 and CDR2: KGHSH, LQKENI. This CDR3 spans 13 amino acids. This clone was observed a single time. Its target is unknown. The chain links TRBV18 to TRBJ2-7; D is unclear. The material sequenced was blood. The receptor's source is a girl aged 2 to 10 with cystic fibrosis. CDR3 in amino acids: CASSPRVEDEQYF. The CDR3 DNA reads TGTGCCAGCTCACCACGAGTGGAAGACGAGCAGTACTTC.